The rows below give T cell receptor beta chains drawn from one sample of a study of T-cell memory formation after mild COVID-19. TCRdb called the 5' RACE reads again in MiXCR, with one record for every CDR3 protein. This sample has about 470,000 distinct CDR3 sequences, with roughly 25% found just once. The sample taken for sequencing was PBMCs or a T cell subset sorted from them (not recorded which). The receptors were sampled from an adult woman who had mild COVID-19 (a few samples of this study predate the infection). Cell type and time point are not known. The CDR3 runs from the conserved cysteine through the conserved F or W. Fields, in order: D gene, V gene, J gene, clone size, CDR3 length, CDR3 protein, CDR3 DNA. The D gene is left open where the match is weak. The listing skips clone size in some rows; elsewhere it reads once, few, many or a size class.

D: TRBD1
V: TRBV24-1
J: TRBJ2-4
size: -
length: 17
CDR3: CATSDSGQGIAKNIQYF
DNA: TGTGCCACCAGTGATTCCGGACAGGGGATAGCCAAAAACATTCAGTACTTC

D: -
V: TRBV7-2
J: TRBJ2-1
size: few
length: 12
CDR3: CASSSQSNEQFF
DNA: TGTGCCAGCAGCTCACAGTCCAATGAGCAGTTCTTC

D: TRBD2
V: TRBV3-1
J: TRBJ2-1
size: -
length: 16
CDR3: CASRQGFREGGNEQFF
DNA: TGTGCCAGCAGACAAGGGTTCCGGGAGGGAGGCAATGAGCAGTTCTTC

D: -
V: TRBV6-2/TRBV6-3
J: TRBJ1-1
size: few
length: 11
CDR3: CASGRDTEAFF
DNA: TGTGCCAGCGGAAGAGACACTGAAGCTTTCTTT

D: TRBD1
V: TRBV6-5
J: TRBJ2-7
size: -
length: 17
CDR3: CASSYSILRGGGYEQYF
DNA: TGTGCCAGCAGTTACTCTATTCTCAGAGGGGGCGGTTACGAGCAGTACTTC

D: -
V: TRBV29-1
J: TRBJ2-1
size: -
length: 13
CDR3: CSGGKTSHNEQFF
DNA: TGCAGCGGTGGCAAAACTAGTCATAATGAGCAGTTCTTC

D: -
V: TRBV4-3
J: TRBJ2-7
size: few
length: 16
CDR3: CASSQDYGMGSYEQYF
DNA: TGCGCCAGCAGCCAAGATTATGGGATGGGGTCCTACGAGCAGTACTTC

D: -
V: TRBV20-1
J: TRBJ2-3
size: -
length: 11
CDR3: CSANLRDTQYF
DNA: TGCAGTGCTAATCTGCGAGATACGCAGTATTTT

D: -
V: TRBV4-3
J: TRBJ2-3
size: few
length: 14
CDR3: CASSQDPTTDTQYF
DNA: TGCGCCAGCAGCCAAGATCCAACCACAGATACGCAGTATTTT

D: -
V: TRBV7-6
J: TRBJ1-1
size: few
length: 13
CDR3: CASSPGRYTEAFF
DNA: TGTGCCAGCAGCCCGGGACGGTACACTGAAGCTTTCTTT

D: TRBD2
V: TRBV5-1
J: TRBJ2-1
size: -
length: 16
CDR3: CASRSTLAGRYNEQFF
DNA: TGCGCCAGCAGGTCCACCCTAGCGGGGCGATACAATGAGCAGTTCTTC

D: -
V: TRBV14
J: TRBJ2-5
size: many
length: 13
CDR3: CASSQPYQETQYF
DNA: TGTGCCAGCAGCCAACCGTACCAAGAGACCCAGTACTTC

D: -
V: TRBV7-3
J: TRBJ2-1
size: -
length: 17
CDR3: CASSPHGGHYSYNEQFF
DNA: TGTGCCAGCAGCCCACACGGGGGACACTATTCCTACAATGAGCAGTTCTTC

D: TRBD1
V: TRBV5-1
J: TRBJ2-7
size: -
length: 16
CDR3: CASSLETGTGAYEQYF
DNA: TGCGCCAGCAGCCTGGAAACCGGGACAGGGGCTTACGAGCAGTACTTC

D: -
V: TRBV6-5
J: TRBJ2-5
size: few
length: 11
CDR3: CASSRFETQYF
DNA: TGTGCCAGCAGTCGATTCGAGACCCAGTACTTC

D: TRBD2
V: TRBV20-1
J: TRBJ2-1
size: many
length: 15
CDR3: CSATPPSGGYNEQFF
DNA: TGCAGTGCTACCCCTCCTAGCGGGGGGTACAATGAGCAGTTCTTC

D: -
V: TRBV27
J: TRBJ2-7
size: -
length: 14
CDR3: CASSLGSQEYEQYF
DNA: TGTGCCAGCAGTTTAGGGTCTCAAGAGTACGAGCAGTACTTC

D: -
V: TRBV10-3
J: TRBJ1-5
size: -
length: 12
CDR3: CAISAVPQPQHF
DNA: TGTGCCATCAGTGCAGTGCCCCAGCCCCAGCATTTT

D: -
V: TRBV19
J: TRBJ2-7
size: -
length: 14
CDR3: CASSMGSGSNEQYF
DNA: TGTGCCAGTAGTATGGGTTCTGGGAGCAACGAGCAGTACTTC

D: -
V: TRBV10-3
J: TRBJ1-3
size: -
length: 18
CDR3: CAISGTGQIVRSGNTIYF
DNA: TGTGCCATCAGTGGGACCGGACAGATTGTAAGATCTGGAAACACCATATATTTT

D: -
V: TRBV10-3
J: TRBJ1-4
size: few
length: 13
CDR3: CAISVQQDEKLFF
DNA: TGTGCCATCAGTGTGCAGCAGGATGAAAAACTGTTTTTT

D: -
V: TRBV24-1
J: TRBJ2-6
size: -
length: 15
CDR3: CATSGRTSGANVLTF
DNA: TGTGCCACCAGTGGCAGGACCTCTGGGGCCAACGTCCTGACTTTC

D: -
V: TRBV29-1
J: TRBJ1-1
size: -
length: 14
CDR3: CSVESVKKNTEAFF
DNA: TGCAGCGTTGAATCAGTAAAGAAGAACACTGAAGCTTTCTTT

D: TRBD1
V: TRBV6-5
J: TRBJ2-2
size: few
length: 18
CDR3: CASSSWTGITLNTGELFF
DNA: TGTGCCAGCAGTTCCTGGACAGGGATCACATTAAACACCGGGGAGCTGTTTTTT

D: -
V: TRBV7-2
J: TRBJ2-3
size: -
length: 15
CDR3: CASSKMGGRGDTQYF
DNA: TGTGCCAGCAGCAAGATGGGCGGACGGGGGGATACGCAGTATTTT

D: TRBD2
V: TRBV9
J: TRBJ2-1
size: few
length: 13
CDR3: CASSEGTSDEQFF
DNA: TGTGCCAGCAGCGAGGGGACTAGCGATGAGCAGTTCTTC

D: TRBD2
V: TRBV20-1
J: TRBJ2-2
size: -
length: 17
CDR3: CSARDPSGTTNTGELFF
DNA: TGCAGTGCTAGAGACCCTAGCGGGACCACGAACACCGGGGAGCTGTTTTTT

D: -
V: TRBV5-6
J: TRBJ2-5
size: -
length: 14
CDR3: CASSLVPGEETQYF
DNA: TGTGCCAGCAGCTTGGTACCAGGTGAAGAGACCCAGTACTTC

D: -
V: TRBV7-6
J: TRBJ1-1
size: -
length: 14
CDR3: CASSGSRGDTEAFF
DNA: TGTGCCAGCAGCGGAAGTCGCGGAGACACTGAAGCTTTCTTT